This T cell receptor beta chain is from a study of blood T cell repertoires in COVID-19. The table came from immunoSEQ multiplex PCR; TCRdb's copy has only in-frame clones and leaves some out. This table holds some 250,000 clones, approximately 86% found once. This clone is a singleton in its sample. The CDR3 sequence is 16 residues long. Germline values: CDR1 LGHNT, CDR2 FRNRAP. Trimming at V came to 0 bases and at J to 2 bases, leaving 7 bases not matched to a gene. Specimen: PBMCs or T cells enriched from blood (not recorded which). The sequence was collected from a woman in her thirties or forties with acute COVID-19. This chain connects TRBV12-5 to TRBJ2-7; 7 bases fit TRBD2. CDR3 region: CASGLVLAGETYEQYF. The CDR3 nucleotides are TGTGCTAGTGGTTTGGTACTTGCGGGAGAGACCTACGAGCAGTACTTC.